Sequencing of this T cell receptor beta chain was carried out in a study of CD8 T cells in ankylosing spondylitis. Findings and limits, study-wide: The study identified a TCR beta motif of roughly eight highly homologous variants that appeared characteristic of ankylosing spondylitis blood.

CDR3 length: 13 amino acids. Germline values: CDR1 SGHVS, CDR2 FQNEAQ. Trimming removed 5 bases at V and 4 bases at J, with 11 bases between. One entry per CDR3 protein, called by TCRdb with MiXCR from the 5' RACE reads. This sample yields about 440,000 distinct CDR3 sequences, of which roughly 17% are seen a single time; approximately 1% belongs to the top ten. This clonotype was recorded a few times. Its antigen is unidentified. This chain connects TRBV7-8 to TRBJ1-2; TRBD1 is a possible D gene (6 bases). This TCR came from a male donor with ankylosing spondylitis. The material sequenced was blood, either unsorted or a sorted T cell fraction (not recorded which). The CDR3 coding sequence is TGTGCCAGCAGCATAGGACAGATCTATGGCTACACCTTC. It is translated as CASSIGQIYGYTF. Using reference TRBV7-8 and TRBJ1-2 for the parts outside the CDR3, the full variable domain is GAGVSQSPRYKVAKRGQDVALRCDPISGHVSLFWYQQALGQGPEFLTYFQNEAQLDKSGLPSDRFFAERPEGSVSTLKIQRTQQEDSAVYLCASSIGQIYGYTFGSGTRLTVV.